Listed here is a single T cell receptor beta chain. Its cognate antigen is unknown. The sample comes from a study of OX40 agonist ivuxolimab in advanced cancers. Across the study: Patients were treated with ivuxolimab, an agonistic anti-OX40 (CD134) antibody. Having had anti-PD-1, anti-PD-L1 or anti-CTLA-4 therapy before was allowed, and over 35% had some.

Generated by immunoSEQ multiplex PCR, the TCRdb table keeps only in-frame clones and is missing some. The table shows over 50,000 clones, with 65% to 90% occurring only once. The study, taken as a whole, reports: Undetermined was the antigen specificity of the expanded peripheral T cells.

CDR1 SGHTA and CDR2 FQGTGA come from the germline V gene. This CDR3 contains 18 residues. Trimming removed 5 bases from V and 5 bases from J; junction bases left unmatched: 14. This sequence was found in an adult with an advanced solid tumor such as melanoma, head and neck, liver or kidney cancer. The specimen comprised CD4+ or CD8+ T cells sorted from blood, sampled in a trial of the OX40 agonist ivuxolimab. This chain uses TRBV7-3 with TRBJ1-6, with TRBD1 identical over 8 bases. The chain's CDR3 is CASSPGQGKSYDNSPLHF. CDR3 in DNA: TGTGCCAGCAGCCCTGGACAGGGTAAGTCTTACGATAATTCACCCCTCCACTTT.